The T cell receptor (beta chain) under discussion was sequenced for a study of blood T cells in healthy people across ages. Sample-barcoded 5' priming and a J-beta primer mix drove a second PCR of roughly 7 to 11 cycles. Every single cDNA molecule received a tag from a template-switch adaptor with 12 random nucleotides. A single record per CDR3 protein comes from TCRdb applying MiXCR to the 5' RACE reads. Among about 1.5 million distinct CDR3 sequences listed, 35% to 45% were seen once. The CDR3 covers 13 residues. V lost 2 bases and J lost 6, with 10 bases in between. Looked up from germline, CDR1 is MNHEY and CDR2 is SVGAGI. A few counts support this clonotype.

Sequencing was carried out using blood. The V and J genes are TRBV6-5 and TRBJ1-1; D might be TRBD1 (5 bases). This clonotype originated in a young woman in good health. In nucleotides, the CDR3 is TGTGCCAGCAGTTACCGGGGGAGGGCTGAAGCTTTCTTT. Protein sequence: CASSYRGRAEAFF.